This T cell receptor beta chain was identified during a study of blood T cell repertoires in COVID-19. Looking at the study overall: The samples span acute and convalescent COVID-19 from the United States, Italy and Spain. In each case, the material was cDNA or gDNA derived from T cells, B-cell-depleted T cells, or PBMCs.

Original analysis: Amplification with reference gene primers provided the estimates of nucleated cell counts. Clones were sequenced by immunoSEQ multiplex PCR, and TCRdb holds only the in-frame ones, with some missing. V, J and clone size reflect that table, while D and trimming were determined from the DNA. Of around 250,000 clones listed, around 90% are singletons. A single count supports this clone. The CDR3 is 16 residues long. Trimming took 5 bases from V and 2 from J, leaving 16 bases between them. Germline lookup yields CDR1 LNHDA and CDR2 SQIVND (reference sequence). The clonotype originates from a human donor in a cohort sampled during active COVID-19. The sequenced sample consisted of peripheral blood. This chain joins TRBV19 and TRBJ2-1; D may be TRBD2 (5 bases). The chain's CDR3 is CASSLRTQLTYNEQFF. The CDR3, as DNA: TGTGCCAGTAGTCTACGGACTCAGCTTACCTACAATGAGCAGTTCTTC.